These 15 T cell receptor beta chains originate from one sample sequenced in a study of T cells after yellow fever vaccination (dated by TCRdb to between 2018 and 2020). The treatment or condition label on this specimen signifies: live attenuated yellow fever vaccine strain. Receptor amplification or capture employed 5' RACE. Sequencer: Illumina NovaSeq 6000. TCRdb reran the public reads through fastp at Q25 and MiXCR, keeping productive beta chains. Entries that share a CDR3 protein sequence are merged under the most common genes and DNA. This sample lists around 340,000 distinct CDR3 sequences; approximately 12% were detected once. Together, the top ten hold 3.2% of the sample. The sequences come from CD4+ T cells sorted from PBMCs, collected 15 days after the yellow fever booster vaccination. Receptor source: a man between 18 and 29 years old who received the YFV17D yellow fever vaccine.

This chain's CDR3 is CASSPRTSSTDTQYF. The CDR3 DNA reads TGTGCCAGCAGTCCGAGGACATCTAGCACAGATACGCAGTATTTT. This chain uses TRBV6-2 or TRBV6-3 with TRBJ2-3, with D perhaps matching TRBD1 (5 bases). CDR1 MNHEY and CDR2 SVGEGT come from the germline V gene. CDR3 length: 15 amino acids. Trimming took off 5 bases at V and 0 bases at J, with 12 bases between the two ends.

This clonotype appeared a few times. CDR3 in amino acids: CASSYRGNTQYF. The CDR3 region has the DNA TGTGCCAGCAGTTACAGGGGAAATACGCAGTATTTT. The chain joins TRBV6-2 or TRBV6-3 to TRBJ2-3; a weak D match, TRBD1 (5 bases). CDR3 length: 12 amino acids. V lost 2 bases, J lost 7 bases, and 7 bases lay in between. The germline V gene encodes CDR1 MNHEY and CDR2 SVGEGT.

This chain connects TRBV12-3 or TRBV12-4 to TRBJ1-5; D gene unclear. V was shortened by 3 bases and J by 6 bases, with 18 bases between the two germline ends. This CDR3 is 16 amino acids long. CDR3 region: CASSFEYGIPLQPQHF. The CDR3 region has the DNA TGTGCCAGCAGTTTCGAATACGGGATCCCACTTCAGCCCCAGCATTTT.

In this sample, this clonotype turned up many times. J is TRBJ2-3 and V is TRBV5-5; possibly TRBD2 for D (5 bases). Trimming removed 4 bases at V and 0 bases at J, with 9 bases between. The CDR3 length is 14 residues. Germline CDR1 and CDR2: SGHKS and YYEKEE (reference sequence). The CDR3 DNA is TGTGCCAGCAGCCAAGACTATAGCACAGATACGCAGTATTTT. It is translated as CASSQDYSTDTQYF.

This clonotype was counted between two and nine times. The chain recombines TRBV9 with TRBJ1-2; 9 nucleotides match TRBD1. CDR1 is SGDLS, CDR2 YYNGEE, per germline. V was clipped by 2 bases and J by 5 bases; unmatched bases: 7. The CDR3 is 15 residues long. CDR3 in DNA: TGTGCCAGCAGCGTTACAGGGGGCAAGAGGTATGGCTACACCTTC. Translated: CASSVTGGKRYGYTF. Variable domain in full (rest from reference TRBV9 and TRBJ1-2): DSGVTQTPKHLITATGQRVTLRCSPRSGDLSVYWYQQSLDQGLQFLIQYYNGEERAKGNILERFSAQQFPDLHSELNLSSLELGDSALYFCASSVTGGKRYGYTFGSGTRLTVV.

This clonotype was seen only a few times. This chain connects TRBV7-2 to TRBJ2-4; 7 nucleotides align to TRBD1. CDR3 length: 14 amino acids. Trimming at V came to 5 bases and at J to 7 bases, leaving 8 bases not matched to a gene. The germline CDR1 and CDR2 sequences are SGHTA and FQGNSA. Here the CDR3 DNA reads TGTGCCAGCAGCCAGACAGGGACGAACAACATTCAGTACTTC. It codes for CASSQTGTNNIQYF.

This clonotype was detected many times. The CDR3 region has the DNA TGTGCCAGCAGCAGTAGCGGGGGGGCCGGCGGGGAGACCCAGTACTTC. Translated: CASSSSGGAGGETQYF. The chain carries TRBV7-9 and TRBJ2-5; TRBD2 matches 11 bases. The CDR3 is 16 amino acids. V gave up 5 bases and J gave up 5 bases; unmatched junction bases: 10. CDR1 and CDR2 (germline): SEHNR, FQNEAQ (reference sequence).

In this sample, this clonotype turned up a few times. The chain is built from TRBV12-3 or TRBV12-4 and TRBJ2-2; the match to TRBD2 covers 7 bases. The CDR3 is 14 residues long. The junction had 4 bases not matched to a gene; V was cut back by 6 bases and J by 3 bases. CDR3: CASSYGGYTGELFF. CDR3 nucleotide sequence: TGTGCCAGCAGCTACGGGGGGTACACCGGGGAGCTGTTTTTT.

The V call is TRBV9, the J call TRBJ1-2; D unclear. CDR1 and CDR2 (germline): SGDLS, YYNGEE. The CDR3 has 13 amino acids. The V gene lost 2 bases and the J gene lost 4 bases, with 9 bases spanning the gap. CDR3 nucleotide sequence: TGTGCCAGCAGCGTGTTGTCTAGCTATGGCTACACCTTC. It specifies CASSVLSSYGYTF.

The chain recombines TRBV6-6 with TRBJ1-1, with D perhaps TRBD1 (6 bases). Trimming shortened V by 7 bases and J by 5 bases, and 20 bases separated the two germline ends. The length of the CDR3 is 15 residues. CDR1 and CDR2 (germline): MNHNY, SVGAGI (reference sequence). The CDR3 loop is CASTSYQGIRTEAFF. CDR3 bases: TGTGCCAGCACCTCCTATCAGGGGATTCGGACTGAAGCTTTCTTT.

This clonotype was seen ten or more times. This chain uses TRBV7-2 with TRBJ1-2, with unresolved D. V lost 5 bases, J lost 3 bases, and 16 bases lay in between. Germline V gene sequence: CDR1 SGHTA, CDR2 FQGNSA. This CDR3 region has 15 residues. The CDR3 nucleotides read TGTGCCAGCAGCATGGTAACTACCGACTACTATGGCTACACCTTC. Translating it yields CASSMVTTDYYGYTF.

As DNA, the CDR3 is TGTGCCAGTAGTACGCTCCGGTTGCGTTCCAATCAGCCCCAGCATTTT. This gives the protein CASSTLRLRSNQPQHF. V and J are TRBV19 and TRBJ1-5, with unresolved D. CDR1 LNHDA and CDR2 SQIVND come from the germline V gene (reference sequence). V lost 4 bases to trimming and J lost 3 bases, with 16 bases between them. The CDR3 spans 16 residues.

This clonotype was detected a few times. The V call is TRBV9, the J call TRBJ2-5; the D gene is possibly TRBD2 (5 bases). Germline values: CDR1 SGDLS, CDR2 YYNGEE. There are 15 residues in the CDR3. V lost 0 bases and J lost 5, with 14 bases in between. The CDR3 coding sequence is TGTGCCAGCAGCGTAGTTCTCACTCGCGGGGAGACCCAGTACTTC. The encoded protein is CASSVVLTRGETQYF.

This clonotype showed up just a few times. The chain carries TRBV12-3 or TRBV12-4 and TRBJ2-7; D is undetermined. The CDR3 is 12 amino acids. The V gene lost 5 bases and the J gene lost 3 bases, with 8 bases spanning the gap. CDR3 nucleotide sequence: TGTGCCAGCAGTACCCGAGGCTACGAGCAGTACTTC. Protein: CASSTRGYEQYF.

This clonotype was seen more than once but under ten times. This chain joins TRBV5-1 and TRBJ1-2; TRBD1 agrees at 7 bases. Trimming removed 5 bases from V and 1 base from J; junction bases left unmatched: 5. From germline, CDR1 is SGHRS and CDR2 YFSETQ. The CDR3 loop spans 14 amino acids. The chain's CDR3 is CASSGGTDNYGYTF. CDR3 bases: TGCGCCAGCAGTGGGGGGACAGATAACTATGGCTACACCTTC.